This T cell receptor beta chain was observed in a study of T-cell reconstitution after alpha-beta-depleted transplantation in children. Study-wide points: After one year, T-cell counts and TCRbeta diversity mostly came from new T cells. Surviving thymic progenitors and recipient T cells were the source of high TCRbeta diversity at day 60 in some patients. Expanded graft clones numbering several hundred reportedly gave rise to alpha-beta T cells about two months after transplant.

V dropped 2 bases and J dropped 8 bases, with 23 bases sitting between them. Germline-derived CDR1 and CDR2 are SGHTS and YDEGEE. The CDR3 totals 17 residues. The table lists this clonotype with a few counts. The antigen remains unidentified. Unique molecular identifiers were used to barcode this TCRbeta library. TCRdb itself ran the PCR reads through MiXCR, one entry per CDR3 protein. Among about a million distinct CDR3 sequences listed, roughly 31% were seen once. The J gene is TRBJ2-4, the V gene TRBV5-8, with a possible D match to TRBD1 (6 bases). The receptor was isolated from a boy in the first two years of life who had a stem cell transplant for SCID, so the T cells may come from the graft donor. The sample consisted of PBMCs, mostly from graft donor cells, taken 360 days after TCRalphabeta/CD19-depleted stem cell transplant. The CDR3 here is CASSFTGQSTSWDIQYF. The CDR3 DNA reads as TGTGCCAGCAGCTTCACAGGGCAGTCTACTTCGTGGGACATTCAGTACTTC.